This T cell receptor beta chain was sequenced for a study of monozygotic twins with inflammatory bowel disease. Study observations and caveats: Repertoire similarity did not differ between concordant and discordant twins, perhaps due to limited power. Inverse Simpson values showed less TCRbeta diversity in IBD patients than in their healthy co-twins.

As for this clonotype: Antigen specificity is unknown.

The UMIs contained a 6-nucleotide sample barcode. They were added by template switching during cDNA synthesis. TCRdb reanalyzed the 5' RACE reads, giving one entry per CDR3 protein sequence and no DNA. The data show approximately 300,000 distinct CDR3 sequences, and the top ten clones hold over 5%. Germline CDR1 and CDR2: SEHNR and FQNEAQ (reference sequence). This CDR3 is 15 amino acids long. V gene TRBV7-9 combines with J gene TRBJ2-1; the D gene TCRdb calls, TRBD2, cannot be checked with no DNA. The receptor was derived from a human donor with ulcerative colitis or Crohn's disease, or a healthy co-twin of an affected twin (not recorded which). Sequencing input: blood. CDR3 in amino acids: CASSKTGGAYNEQFF.